This section outlines one TCR beta chain sequence together with its context. The antigen is not known. This entry is derived from a study of T cell responses to AZD1222 COVID-19 vaccine. Study-wide results and caveats: Females outnumbered males among donors, who were mostly white British; clonal diversity was possibly underestimated. The reported proportion of spike-specific TCRs targeting unmutated variant regions was nearly half.

Sequenced by immunoSEQ multiplex PCR; TCRdb stores in-frame clones only, minus some. Here the sample spans some 130,000 clones, 89% being singletons. Germline assignment: CDR1 GTSNPN and CDR2 SVGIG (reference sequence). The CDR3 is 13 amino acids. Between the trimmed V and J ends, which lost 3 bases and 1 base, there was a span of 9 bases. The sample in question was peripheral blood, obtained 28 days after the second AZD1222 dose. This receptor was obtained from an adult who received the AZD1222 COVID-19 vaccine. The V gene is TRBV30, the J gene TRBJ2-5; D is undetermined. The DNA for the CDR3 is TGTGCCTGGAGCGTAAACTTCCAAGAGACCCAGTACTTC. Encoded protein: CAWSVNFQETQYF.